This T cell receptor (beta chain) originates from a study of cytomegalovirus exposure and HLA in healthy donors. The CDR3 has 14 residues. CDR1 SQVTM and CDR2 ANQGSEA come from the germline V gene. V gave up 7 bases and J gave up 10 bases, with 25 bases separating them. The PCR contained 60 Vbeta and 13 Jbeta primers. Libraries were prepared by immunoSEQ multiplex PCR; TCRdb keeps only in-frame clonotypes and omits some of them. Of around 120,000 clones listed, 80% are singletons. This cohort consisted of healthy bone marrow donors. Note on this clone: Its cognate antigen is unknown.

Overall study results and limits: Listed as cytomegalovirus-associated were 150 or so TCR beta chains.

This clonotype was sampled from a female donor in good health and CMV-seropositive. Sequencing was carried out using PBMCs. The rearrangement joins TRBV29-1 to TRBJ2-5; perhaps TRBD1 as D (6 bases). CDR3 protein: CSARPRGFGAGQYF. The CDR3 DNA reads TGCAGCGCCCGGCCCAGGGGTTTTGGTGCGGGCCAGTACTTC.